This TCR beta chain comes out of a study of post-analysis software for immune sequencing data (dated by TCRdb to about 2015). Study-level background: Relapsing-remitting, secondary progressive and progressive-relapsing multiple sclerosis were recorded as disease courses, and subtype annotation was lacking for some patients. A subset of samples was prepared in parallel using single-end sample barcoding, then pooled and co-amplified after Illumina adapter ligation. The patient repertoires were set against about 12 previously published healthy control repertoires from donors whose ages ranged from roughly 6 to 26 years.

Reading the germline V gene gives CDR1 MGHDK and CDR2 SYGVNS. Its CDR3 holds 15 amino acids, cysteine through phenylalanine. Here the CDR3 DNA is all that survives: 45 bases in frame from base 1. Unmatched junction bases come to 6, with V trimmed by 3 bases and J by 2 bases. To demonstrate the VDJtools post-analysis software, TCR beta repertoires were profiled from the peripheral blood of more than 10 young patients with multiple sclerosis. Multiple sclerosis patients were children and adolescents aged about 6 to 17 years. Worth noting for this clonotype: Its binding antigen is unknown. No base-level quality is on record; no much larger clone is a single base apart.

General findings and caveats noted by the study authors: The multiple sclerosis patient group was slightly younger than the control group. Compared with controls, multiple sclerosis patients had significantly lower normalized Chao1 diversity, a finding suggesting substantial peripheral T-cell clonal expansion. Four to six TRBV segments, including TRBV5-6, TRBV5-1 and TRBV20-1, were significantly more frequent in patients than controls. Direct clustering with F measure showed strong co-clustering of samples prepared in the same batch, prompting a batch-effect correction.

The library was prepared using PCR. TCRdb lists the instrument as Illumina HiSeq 2500. To reduce PCR and sequencing biases, unique molecular identifiers were incorporated into the TCR beta cDNA libraries. Every 1 to 10 million input T cells yielded approximately 500,000 cDNA molecules, meaning each molecule approximated one T cell. The patient libraries were prepared and sequenced with the same protocol used for the earlier healthy control dataset. Samples belonging to the same batch were prepared together, multiplexed and sequenced on a shared HiSeq lane. The paper's data handling went like this. MIGEC was used to process the raw barcoded reads, and molecular identifier groups with only a single read were discarded before consensus assembly and CDR3 extraction. VDJtools was used for post-analysis of the clonotype tables, with diversity normalized by down-sampling every dataset to the smallest sample size. Repertoire overlap clustering matched CDR3 amino acid but not nucleotide sequences to correct batch-related cross-sample contamination. Starting from the raw public reads, TCRdb applied fastp trimming at Q25, assembled clones with MiXCR and retained in-frame beta chains. For every CDR3 protein sequence, its rows merge into one entry that carries the most common genes and DNA. The V and J calls and clone size come from TCRdb's table, not from the authors' own analysis. Counted in this sample were under 900,000 distinct CDR3 sequences; roughly 50% of them appeared once. 4.6% of the sample belongs to the ten largest clones.

The sequence derives from a girl between 10 and 17 years old with multiple sclerosis. The specimen was blood. The chain links TRBV25-1 with TRBJ2-7; TRBD1 fits 8 bases in the junction. The DNA is as follows: TGTGCCAGCAGTGACGGGACAGGCGATCCCTACGAGCAGTACTTC. Translated, this gives CASSDGTGDPYEQYF.